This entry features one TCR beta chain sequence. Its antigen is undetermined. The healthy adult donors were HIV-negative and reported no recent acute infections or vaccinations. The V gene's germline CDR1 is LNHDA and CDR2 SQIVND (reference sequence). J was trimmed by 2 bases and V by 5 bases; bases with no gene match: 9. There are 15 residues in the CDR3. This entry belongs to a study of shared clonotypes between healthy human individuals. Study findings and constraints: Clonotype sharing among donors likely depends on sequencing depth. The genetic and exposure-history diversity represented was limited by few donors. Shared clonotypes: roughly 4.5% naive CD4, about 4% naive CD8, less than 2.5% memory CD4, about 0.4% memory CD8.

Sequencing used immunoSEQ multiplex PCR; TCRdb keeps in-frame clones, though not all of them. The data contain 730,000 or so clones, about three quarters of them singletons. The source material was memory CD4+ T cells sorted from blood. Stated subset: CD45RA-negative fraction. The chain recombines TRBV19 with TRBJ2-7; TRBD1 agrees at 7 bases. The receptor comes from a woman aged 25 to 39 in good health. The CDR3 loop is CASSSLRTGTYEQYF. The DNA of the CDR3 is TGTGCCAGTAGTTCGCTCAGGACAGGAACCTACGAGCAGTACTTC.